Below, one T cell receptor beta chain is given with its context. Its antigen remains unidentified. This specimen comes from a study of cytotoxic CD8 clonotypes in ibrutinib-treated CLL. Study-wide points: Whereas clonality rose at ibrutinib response, it declined toward baseline at progression. The public clonotypes identified were infrequent and showed contraction or stability on treatment.

Trimming pared 4 bases from V and 7 bases from J, leaving 9 bases between. Germline CDR1 is SGHDT and CDR2 is YYEEEE. The CDR3 loop spans 11 amino acids. Investigators sought sequencing depths of between 1 in 200,000 and 1 in 1 million T cells. The table came from immunoSEQ multiplex PCR; TCRdb's copy has only in-frame clones and leaves some out. This sample carries 30,000 or so clones, approximately 54% of them seen once, and the ten largest clones take roughly 5.1%. This sequence originates from a human donor with chronic lymphocytic leukemia. The chain couples TRBV5-6 to TRBJ2-7; D is ambiguous. The specimen comprised PBMCs, sampled before ibrutinib treatment. This chain's CDR3 is CASSDGWEQYF. The CDR3 DNA reads as TGTGCCAGCAGCGACGGGTGGGAGCAGTACTTC.